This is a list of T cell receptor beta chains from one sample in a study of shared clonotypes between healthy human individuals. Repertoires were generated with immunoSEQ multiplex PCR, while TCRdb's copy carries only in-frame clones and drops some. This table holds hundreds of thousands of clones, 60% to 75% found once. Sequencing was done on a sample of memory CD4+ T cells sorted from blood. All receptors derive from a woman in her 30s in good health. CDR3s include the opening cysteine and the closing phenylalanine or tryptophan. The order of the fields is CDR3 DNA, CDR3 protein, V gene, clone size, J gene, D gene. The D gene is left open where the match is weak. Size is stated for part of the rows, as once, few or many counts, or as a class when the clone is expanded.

CDR3 DNA: TGTGCCAGCCAGGGAAACAATCAGCCCCAGCATTTT
CDR3 protein: CASQGNNQPQHF
V gene: TRBV6-1
clone size: many
J gene: TRBJ1-5
D gene: NA

CDR3 DNA: TGTGCCAGCAGTTTAGATCAAGGCACAGATACGCAGTATTTT
CDR3 protein: CASSLDQGTDTQYF
V gene: TRBV28
clone size: NA
J gene: TRBJ2-3
D gene: NA

CDR3 DNA: TGCGCCAGCAGCTTACTAGCGGGAGGGAGCAATGAGCAGTTCTTC
CDR3 protein: CASSLLAGGSNEQFF
V gene: TRBV5-1
clone size: once
J gene: TRBJ2-1
D gene: TRBD2

CDR3 DNA: TGTGCCAGCAGTTTTCCCTCAGGGGGCCCTGGAAACACCATATATTTT
CDR3 protein: CASSFPSGGPGNTIYF
V gene: TRBV28
clone size: NA
J gene: TRBJ1-3
D gene: TRBD1

CDR3 DNA: TGTGCCAGCAGCTCTACAGGGGGCAGCTATGGCTACACCTTC
CDR3 protein: CASSSTGGSYGYTF
V gene: TRBV6-5
clone size: NA
J gene: TRBJ1-2
D gene: TRBD1

CDR3 DNA: TGTGCCAGCAGGGACTCAGGCCGCTACGAGCAGTACTTC
CDR3 protein: CASRDSGRYEQYF
V gene: TRBV2
clone size: NA
J gene: TRBJ2-7
D gene: NA

CDR3 DNA: TGTGCCGGTTATAGGGGGACAGGGGGAAGGGACTACGAGCAGTACTTC
CDR3 protein: CAGYRGTGGRDYEQYF
V gene: TRBV19
clone size: once
J gene: TRBJ2-7
D gene: TRBD1

CDR3 DNA: TGTGCCAGCAGGGGACAGCTAGATCAGCCCCAGCATTTT
CDR3 protein: CASRGQLDQPQHF
V gene: TRBV6-1
clone size: many
J gene: TRBJ1-5
D gene: TRBD1

CDR3 DNA: TGTGCCAGTAAGGGACAGCCTAGCAATCAGCCCCAGCATTTT
CDR3 protein: CASKGQPSNQPQHF
V gene: TRBV2
clone size: NA
J gene: TRBJ1-5
D gene: TRBD1

CDR3 DNA: TGTGCCAGCAGCTTAGTTAGGGGACCCTACAATGAGCAGTTCTTC
CDR3 protein: CASSLVRGPYNEQFF
V gene: TRBV11-2
clone size: once
J gene: TRBJ2-1
D gene: NA

CDR3 DNA: TGTGCCAGCAGCCGATGGACAGGGGATAACACCGGGGAGCTGTTTTTT
CDR3 protein: CASSRWTGDNTGELFF
V gene: TRBV7-9
clone size: NA
J gene: TRBJ2-2
D gene: TRBD1

CDR3 DNA: TGTGCCTGGAGTGGGACCGCCGCTGGGGCCAACGTCCTGACTTTC
CDR3 protein: CAWSGTAAGANVLTF
V gene: TRBV30
clone size: NA
J gene: TRBJ2-6
D gene: NA

CDR3 DNA: TGTGCCAGCAGCACGGACAGGGGGCGAACCTACGAGCAGTACTTC
CDR3 protein: CASSTDRGRTYEQYF
V gene: TRBV6-5
clone size: NA
J gene: TRBJ2-7
D gene: TRBD1

CDR3 DNA: TGTGCCAGCAGCGACAGCGGGACCGCGAGAGGGCAGTTCTTC
CDR3 protein: CASSDSGTARGQFF
V gene: TRBV11-2
clone size: NA
J gene: TRBJ2-1
D gene: TRBD2

CDR3 DNA: TGTGCCAGCTCACTTCAAGTCCCCGGGGAGCTGTTTTTT
CDR3 protein: CASSLQVPGELFF
V gene: TRBV18
clone size: NA
J gene: TRBJ2-2
D gene: NA

CDR3 DNA: TGTGCCAGCAGGCGGCCGGGTCAGCCCCAGCATTTT
CDR3 protein: CASRRPGQPQHF
V gene: TRBV27
clone size: few
J gene: TRBJ1-5
D gene: NA

CDR3 DNA: TGTGCCAGTAGTATACGCGGCCAAGAGACCCAGTACTTC
CDR3 protein: CASSIRGQETQYF
V gene: TRBV19
clone size: few
J gene: TRBJ2-5
D gene: NA

CDR3 DNA: TGTGCCAGCAGACGCGGGATCTACGAGCAGTACTTC
CDR3 protein: CASRRGIYEQYF
V gene: TRBV6-5
clone size: few
J gene: TRBJ2-7
D gene: NA

CDR3 DNA: TGCAGCGTCGGTATAATATTGGGAAGTACTGAAGCTTTCTTT
CDR3 protein: CSVGIILGSTEAFF
V gene: TRBV29-1
clone size: NA
J gene: TRBJ1-1
D gene: NA

CDR3 DNA: TGTGCCAGCAGTTTAGGGACAGGGGTTCGTGGCGAGCAGTTCTTC
CDR3 protein: CASSLGTGVRGEQFF
V gene: TRBV28
clone size: NA
J gene: TRBJ2-1
D gene: TRBD1

CDR3 DNA: TGTGCCAGTAGTATAGGGTTTGGGACCCAGTACTTC
CDR3 protein: CASSIGFGTQYF
V gene: TRBV19
clone size: NA
J gene: TRBJ2-5
D gene: NA

CDR3 DNA: TGTGCCAGCAGACCTGGGTACTTGCCGCCACACGAGCAGTACTTC
CDR3 protein: CASRPGYLPPHEQYF
V gene: TRBV28
clone size: NA
J gene: TRBJ2-7
D gene: NA

CDR3 DNA: TGTGCCAGCCGCGAACGGGAGTGGCGAGAGACCCAGTACTTC
CDR3 protein: CASREREWRETQYF
V gene: TRBV11-1
clone size: NA
J gene: TRBJ2-5
D gene: NA

CDR3 DNA: TGTGCCAGCAGTGAACGGGTTGGGGGGGCCGATGAGCAGTTCTTC
CDR3 protein: CASSERVGGADEQFF
V gene: TRBV6-1
clone size: NA
J gene: TRBJ2-1
D gene: NA

CDR3 DNA: TGTGCCAGCAGCTTGGACCACGAGCAGTACTTC
CDR3 protein: CASSLDHEQYF
V gene: TRBV5-4
clone size: NA
J gene: TRBJ2-7
D gene: NA

CDR3 DNA: TGCGCCAGCAGGAGTGGGGGGGACAGGGTTGTGGGCTACACCTTC
CDR3 protein: CASRSGGDRVVGYTF
V gene: TRBV10-1
clone size: NA
J gene: TRBJ1-2
D gene: TRBD1

CDR3 DNA: TGTGCCACCCAACAGGGGACTGGGGCCAACGTCCTGACTTTC
CDR3 protein: CATQQGTGANVLTF
V gene: TRBV19
clone size: NA
J gene: TRBJ2-6
D gene: TRBD1

CDR3 DNA: TGTGCCAGCAGCTTAGGCCGGCGGTCACCGCAGTATTTT
CDR3 protein: CASSLGRRSPQYF
V gene: TRBV13
clone size: NA
J gene: TRBJ2-3
D gene: NA

CDR3 DNA: TGTGCCAGCAGCCCCGGGGCACTTCACACCGGGGAGCTGTTTTTT
CDR3 protein: CASSPGALHTGELFF
V gene: TRBV9
clone size: NA
J gene: TRBJ2-2
D gene: NA

CDR3 DNA: TGTGCCAGCAGCGCTGGACAGGGGGCGTCCCTGTTCGGGCAGTACTTC
CDR3 protein: CASSAGQGASLFGQYF
V gene: TRBV9
clone size: NA
J gene: TRBJ2-7
D gene: TRBD1

CDR3 DNA: TGTGCCAGCAGCTTAGGGACAGCTAACACTGAAGCTTTCTTT
CDR3 protein: CASSLGTANTEAFF
V gene: TRBV7-9
clone size: NA
J gene: TRBJ1-1
D gene: NA

CDR3 DNA: TGTGCCAGTACCGACAGGGGGCGCAATCAGCCCCAGCATTTT
CDR3 protein: CASTDRGRNQPQHF
V gene: TRBV6-1
clone size: NA
J gene: TRBJ1-5
D gene: TRBD1

CDR3 DNA: TGCAGCGTGAGAAACAGGATGGGGACGGAGGTCTCCTACGAGCAGTACTTC
CDR3 protein: CSVRNRMGTEVSYEQYF
V gene: TRBV29-1
clone size: NA
J gene: TRBJ2-7
D gene: NA

CDR3 DNA: TGTGCCAGCAGTGAACTCCGGGCTAGCGGGATACATGAGCAGTTCTTC
CDR3 protein: CASSELRASGIHEQFF
V gene: TRBV25-1
clone size: NA
J gene: TRBJ2-1
D gene: TRBD2

CDR3 DNA: TGTGCCAGCAGCTCGGGAGTTCAGTACACTGAAGCTTTCTTT
CDR3 protein: CASSSGVQYTEAFF
V gene: TRBV7-8
clone size: few
J gene: TRBJ1-1
D gene: NA

CDR3 DNA: TGTGCCAGCAGTTACTCCACTAGCGGGACGTCCGGGGAGCTGTTTTTT
CDR3 protein: CASSYSTSGTSGELFF
V gene: TRBV6-5
clone size: NA
J gene: TRBJ2-2
D gene: TRBD2

CDR3 DNA: TGTGCTAGTGGTTTGACAGGGAGCACTGAAGCTTTCTTT
CDR3 protein: CASGLTGSTEAFF
V gene: TRBV12-5
clone size: NA
J gene: TRBJ1-1
D gene: NA

CDR3 DNA: TGTGCCAGCAGCACCTCGAATCAGCCCCAGCATTTT
CDR3 protein: CASSTSNQPQHF
V gene: TRBV2
clone size: NA
J gene: TRBJ1-5
D gene: NA

CDR3 DNA: TGTGCCAGCAGCTTAGCCCCTAGCGGAGAGACCCAGTACTTC
CDR3 protein: CASSLAPSGETQYF
V gene: TRBV11-2
clone size: NA
J gene: TRBJ2-5
D gene: TRBD2

CDR3 DNA: TGCGCCAGCAGCCAAGGATGGACTAGCGGGAGCTCCTACAATGAGCAGTTCTTC
CDR3 protein: CASSQGWTSGSSYNEQFF
V gene: TRBV4-1
clone size: NA
J gene: TRBJ2-1
D gene: TRBD2

CDR3 DNA: TGTGCCAGCAGCTTTTTCCAGGAAGGGGGTACGCAGTATTTT
CDR3 protein: CASSFFQEGGTQYF
V gene: TRBV7-2
clone size: NA
J gene: TRBJ2-3
D gene: NA

CDR3 DNA: TGTGCCAGCAGTTTAAATCGCCAAGAGACCCAGTACTTC
CDR3 protein: CASSLNRQETQYF
V gene: TRBV6-6
clone size: NA
J gene: TRBJ2-5
D gene: NA

CDR3 DNA: TGCGCCAGCAGCTTGGGGACTGCCGGAAACACCATATATTTT
CDR3 protein: CASSLGTAGNTIYF
V gene: TRBV5-1
clone size: many
J gene: TRBJ1-3
D gene: NA

CDR3 DNA: TGTGCCAGCAGCGTAGTAAGTAACCTTGAAGCTTTCTTT
CDR3 protein: CASSVVSNLEAFF
V gene: TRBV9
clone size: NA
J gene: TRBJ1-1
D gene: NA

CDR3 DNA: TGCAGTGCTTACAGGGCGAATACGCAGTATTTT
CDR3 protein: CSAYRANTQYF
V gene: TRBV20-1
clone size: NA
J gene: TRBJ2-3
D gene: NA